This entry features one T cell receptor beta chain sequence. This clonotype was seen ten or more times. Which antigen it targets is not known. No much larger clonotype is one base removed from it; base qualities were not supplied. Trimming accounts for 1 base at V and 11 bases at J, while the number of junction bases matched to no gene is 11. The germline V gene sets CDR1 to SGHVS and CDR2 to FQNEAQ. The CDR3 spans 15 residues, from the cysteine through the phenylalanine. This entry keeps only the CDR3 DNA: 45 bases, framed from base 1. The sample comes from a study of blood T cells in healthy people across ages (dated by TCRdb to 2014 to 2015). About the study as a whole: In model experiments, template switching captured about one uniquely barcoded TCR beta cDNA molecule for every two T cells. The study measured age-related changes in TCR beta repertoire diversity using deep sequencing normalized with unique cDNA molecular identifiers. Donors were grouped into four age groups: young (average approximately 15 years), middle-aged (around 39), aged (62) and long-lived (around 82). Donors of different ages were randomly distributed across sequencing lanes to avoid experimental bias. Two additional independent replicas of 1 million unique cDNA reads from the same blood draw were analyzed for two donors (one aged 18 to 29 and one aged 80 or older).

Overall study outcomes, separate from this receptor: Compared with the aged group, more naive CD4+ T cells, fewer expanded clones and increased TCR diversity were shown by the long-lived group, suggesting age selection. Total diversity estimates from one million sequenced T cells were considered lower bounds and underestimates. Because donor CMV infection status was unknown, age-related changes in expanded clonotypes were potentially confounded. Because profiling used bulk unsorted PBMCs, naive and antigen-experienced compartments could not be compared conclusively. A strong correlation was found between observed TCR beta diversity and the percentage of naive T cells measured by flow cytometry. Observed TCR beta diversity per million T cells fell roughly linearly with age, and a significant reduction was already apparent by age about 38.

The donors were roughly 39 Caucasian individuals from Russia, aged roughly 6 to 100 years, who were systemically healthy. Roughly 10 milliliters of peripheral blood were collected from each donor into EDTA-treated Vacutainer tubes. PBMCs were isolated by Ficoll-Paque density-gradient centrifugation, with at least 6.5 million obtained per sample. Total RNA, at least 6 micrograms per sample, was extracted from PBMCs with Trizol reagent. For every donor, flow cytometry on a PBMC aliquot measured the percentage of naive CD45RAhigh/CD27high T cells. The receptor library was made with 5' RACE. TCRdb names Illumina HiSeq 2500 as the instrument used. A second 7 to 11 cycle PCR used a sample-barcoded 5' primer and a J-beta primer mix. A unique molecular identifier was introduced onto each TCR beta cDNA molecule by a template-switch 5' adaptor carrying 12 random nucleotides. Each sample yielded at least 2.5 million CDR3-containing paired-end reads. First-strand cDNA was synthesized from all RNA with the Mint cDNA synthesis kit, primed by a TRBC-specific oligonucleotide. Following uracil-DNA glycosylase treatment, a first 18-cycle PCR with universal primers M1SS and BC2_uni_R was performed on all cDNA. The authors processed their data as follows. For normalization, 1 million high-quality reads, each with a distinct molecular identifier, were randomly selected from each sample. Instead of being binned into consensus sequences, reads that shared molecular identifiers were thrown out. CDR3 identification, clonotype clustering and error correction used MiTCR with a Q25 quality threshold and the strictest error-elimination algorithm. Lower-bound total TCR beta diversity was estimated with a nonparametric unseen species model using Euler transformation. TCRdb passed the public sequencing reads through fastp at Q25 and MiXCR, retaining productive beta sequences. Under each unique CDR3 protein, matching rows form one entry showing the most common genes and DNA. The V and J calls were determined by TCRdb, not by the authors. This sample holds about 900,000 distinct CDR3 sequences; roughly 50% were observed only once. The ten largest account for around an eighth of the sample.

This sequence originates from a man aged 25-45 years in good health. The specimen was blood. This chain is built from TRBV7-8 and TRBJ1-5; 7 bases in the junction line up with TRBD1. At the DNA level, the sequence is TGTGCCAGCAGCTTAGGGACAGGCCCCGGGAGGTCCCAGCATTTT. Its translation is CASSLGTGPGRSQHF.